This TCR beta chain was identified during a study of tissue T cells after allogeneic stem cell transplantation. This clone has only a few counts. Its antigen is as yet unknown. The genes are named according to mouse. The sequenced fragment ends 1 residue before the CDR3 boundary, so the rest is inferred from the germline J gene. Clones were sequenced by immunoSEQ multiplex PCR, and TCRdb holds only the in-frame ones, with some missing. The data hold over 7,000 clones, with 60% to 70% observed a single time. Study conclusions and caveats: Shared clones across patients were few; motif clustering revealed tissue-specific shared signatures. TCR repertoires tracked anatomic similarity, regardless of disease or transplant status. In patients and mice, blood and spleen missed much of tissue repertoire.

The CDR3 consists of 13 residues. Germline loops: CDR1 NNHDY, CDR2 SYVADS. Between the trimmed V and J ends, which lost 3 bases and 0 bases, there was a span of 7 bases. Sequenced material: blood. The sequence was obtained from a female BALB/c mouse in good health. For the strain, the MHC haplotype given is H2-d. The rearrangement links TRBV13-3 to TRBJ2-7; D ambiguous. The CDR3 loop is CASSVQSSYEQYF. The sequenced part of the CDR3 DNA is TGTGCCAGCAGTGTCCAGAGCTCCTATGAACAGTAC.